This TCR beta chain is from a study of blood T cell repertoires in COVID-19. Across the whole study: The United States, Italy and Spain supplied acute and convalescent COVID-19 samples. Nucleic acid was either cDNA or gDNA, and it came from T cells, B-cell-depleted T cells, or PBMCs.

Per the study methods: The assay estimated nucleated cells by amplifying reference gene primers. Clones were sequenced by immunoSEQ multiplex PCR, and TCRdb holds only the in-frame ones, with some missing. V and J calls and clone size follow that table, whereas D and trimming were derived from the DNA. The sample shows about 98,000 clones, approximately 78% of them seen only once. The V gene lost 5 bases and the J gene lost 3 bases, with 10 bases spanning the gap. The CDR3 extends over 14 amino acids. CDR1 and CDR2 from the germline V gene are SGHTA and FQGNSA. The chain couples TRBV7-2 to TRBJ1-4; weak D call: TRBD1 (6 bases). The source is a man between 60 and 75 years old with active or convalescent COVID-19. Sequencing was done on a sample of peripheral blood. CDR3 residues: CASSPQGSNEKLFF. The CDR3 DNA is TGTGCCAGCAGCCCACAGGGTTCTAATGAAAAACTGTTTTTT.